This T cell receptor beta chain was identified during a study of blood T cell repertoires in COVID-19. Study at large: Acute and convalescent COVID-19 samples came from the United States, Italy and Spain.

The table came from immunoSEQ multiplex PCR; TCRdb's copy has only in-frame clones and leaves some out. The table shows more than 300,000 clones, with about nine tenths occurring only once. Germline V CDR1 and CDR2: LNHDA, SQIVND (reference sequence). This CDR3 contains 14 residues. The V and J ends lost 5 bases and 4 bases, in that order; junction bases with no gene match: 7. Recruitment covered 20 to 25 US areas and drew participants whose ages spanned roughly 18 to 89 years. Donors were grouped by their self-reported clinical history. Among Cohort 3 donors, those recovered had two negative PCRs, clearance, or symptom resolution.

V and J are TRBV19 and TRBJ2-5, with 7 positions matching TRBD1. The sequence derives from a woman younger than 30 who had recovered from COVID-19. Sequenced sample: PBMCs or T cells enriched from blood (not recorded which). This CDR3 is CASSLQQGRETQYF. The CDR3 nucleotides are TGTGCCAGTAGTCTACAACAGGGGAGAGAGACCCAGTACTTC. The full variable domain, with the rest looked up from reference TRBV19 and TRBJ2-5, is DGGITQSPKYLFRKEGQNVTLSCEQNLNHDAMYWYRQDPGQGLRLIYYSQIVNDFQKGDIAEGYSVSREKKESFPLTVTSAQKNPTAFYLCASSLQQGRETQYFGPGTRLLVL.